The 19 T cell receptor beta chains presented below share a single source sample, sequenced in a study of shared clonotypes between healthy human individuals. Sequencing used immunoSEQ multiplex PCR; TCRdb keeps in-frame clones, though not all of them. The data show about 2 million clones, approximately 94% seen once. As defined, naive CD8 cells were CD45RO-negative and positively selected for CCR7, with terminally differentiated effector memory CD45RA+ cells excluded. Sequences were obtained from naive CD8+ T cells sorted from blood. Receptors were obtained from a man between 18 and 35 years old in good health.

V usage is TRBV6-1 and J usage is TRBJ1-1, with a possible D match to TRBD1 (6 bases). The CDR3 sequence is 16 residues long. V shed 2 bases and J shed 4 bases, with 17 bases lying between them. Germline V gene sequence: CDR1 MNHNS, CDR2 SASEGT. The CDR3 loop reads CASSEPPQGSGTEAFF. The DNA of the CDR3 is TGTGCCAGCAGTGAACCACCCCAGGGGAGCGGCACTGAAGCTTTCTTT.

This rearrangement joins TRBV4-3 to TRBJ1-1; D ambiguous. This CDR3 comprises 15 residues. The V end lost 1 base, the J end lost 5 bases, and 14 bases lay between the germline ends. Germline V lookup: CDR1 LGHNA, CDR2 YSLEER. The CDR3: CASSQVSSLQTEAFF. For the CDR3, the DNA is TGCGCCAGCAGCCAAGTAAGCAGTTTGCAAACTGAAGCTTTCTTT.

The V and J genes are TRBV5-8 and TRBJ2-3; 8 bases are shared with TRBD1. Germline V gives CDR1 SGHTS, CDR2 YDEGEE. This CDR3 spans 18 amino acids. J was trimmed by 1 base and V by 0 bases; bases with no gene match: 10. CDR3 sequence: CASSLEPLDREGTDTQYF. The DNA for the CDR3 is TGTGCCAGCAGCTTGGAACCTCTGGACAGGGAAGGCACAGATACGCAGTATTTT.

The V and J genes are TRBV27 and TRBJ2-2; a weak D match, TRBD2 (6 bases). In germline, CDR1 is MNHEY, CDR2 SMNVEV (reference sequence). V shed 5 bases and J shed 14 bases, with 24 bases lying between them. The CDR3 runs 15 residues. The CDR3 nucleotides read TGTGCCAGCAGTGGGTCCGGGACTTTCATAGGGAAACTGTTTTTT. It codes for CASSGSGTFIGKLFF.

The chain joins TRBV7-9 to TRBJ2-7; 9 bases agree with TRBD2. The CDR3 has 17 amino acids. Germline values: CDR1 SEHNR, CDR2 FQNEAQ (reference sequence). The trim removed 5 bases at V and 5 bases at J, leaving 16 bases unmatched. The DNA of the CDR3 is TGTGCCAGCAGCCCTAGGCCCACCGGGCTAGCGGGACACGAGCAGTACTTC. Residues: CASSPRPTGLAGHEQYF.

Of note for this clone: Distinct nucleotide sequences in the sample also encode this CDR3. The V and J genes are TRBV7-6 and TRBJ2-7; no firm D call. The CDR3 runs 13 residues. V was pared by 3 bases and J by 2 bases, with 8 bases between. The germline V gene has CDR1 SGHVS and CDR2 FNYEAQ. For the CDR3, the DNA is TGTGCCAGCAGCTTCAACAGTGCCTACGAGCAGTACTTC. As protein: CASSFNSAYEQYF.

The genes are TRBV19 and TRBJ1-1; 8 bases align to TRBD1. CDR1 is LNHDA and CDR2 is SQIVND in the germline V gene (reference sequence). J was trimmed by 2 bases and V by 3 bases; bases with no gene match: 5. The CDR3 extends over 15 amino acids. The CDR3 DNA is TGTGCCAGTAGTATGTCCGGACAGGGTAACACTGAAGCTTTCTTT. Translation: CASSMSGQGNTEAFF.

This sequence joins TRBV7-2 and TRBJ1-6; no firm D call. This CDR3 is 15 amino acids long. With 1 base removed from V and 6 bases from J, the gap between germline ends came to 10 bases. Germline CDR1 reads SGHTA; CDR2 reads FQGNSA. The CDR3 is CASSLVRKSNSPLHF. The CDR3 bases are TGTGCCAGCAGCTTAGTGCGGAAAAGTAATTCACCCCTCCACTTT.

Comment on this clone: The junction departs from germline at one end; a sequencing error may be responsible. The CDR3: CASTPQASNPGELFF. CDR3 nucleotides: TGCGCCAGCACGCCCCAAGCTTCGAACCCCGGGGAGCTGTTTTTT. The J gene is TRBJ2-2, the V gene TRBV5-1; D call uncertain. This CDR3 is built from 15 residues. Germline CDR1 and CDR2: SGHRS and YFSETQ.

This clone showed up just once. The rearrangement joins TRBV2 to TRBJ2-2, with no clear D. The germline V gene encodes CDR1 SNHLY and CDR2 FYNNEI. This CDR3 region has 15 residues. Trimming stripped 3 bases from V and 2 bases from J, with 10 bases between. CDR3 coding DNA: TGTGCCAGCAGTGATCAGACGGACAACACCGGGGAGCTGTTTTTT. It encodes CASSDQTDNTGELFF.

On this clone itself: The same CDR3 arises from other DNA sequences in this sample as well. This sequence joins TRBV6-6 and TRBJ1-4, with unresolved D. The germline V and J ends were trimmed by 2 bases and 7 bases, with 2 bases remaining between them. The germline gives CDR1 MNHNY, CDR2 SVGAGI (reference sequence). The CDR3 has 11 amino acids. CDR3 loop: CASSYGEKLFF. The CDR3 DNA reads TGTGCCAGCAGTTACGGTGAAAAACTGTTTTTT.

The chain carries TRBV2 and TRBJ2-1; TRBD2 agrees at 13 bases. The J segment lost 6 bases and the V segment lost 2 bases, leaving 7 bases of the junction unmatched. The CDR3 spans 17 residues. The V gene's germline CDR1 is SNHLY and CDR2 FYNNEI. Here the CDR3 reads CASSESSGLAGINEQFF. The CDR3 DNA reads TGTGCCAGCAGTGAAAGTTCGGGACTAGCGGGAATCAATGAGCAGTTCTTC.

The rearrangement uses TRBV4-1 and TRBJ1-1; TRBD1 aligns across 8 bases. The length of the CDR3 is 16 residues. V dropped 2 bases and J dropped 6; count of bases not matched to a gene: 11. CDR1 is MGHRA and CDR2 is YSYEKL in the germline V gene. CDR3 DNA sequence: TGCGCCAGCAGCCAAACGGGGGACAGGTTTTTCTCTGAAGCTTTCTTT. Protein product: CASSQTGDRFFSEAFF.

This clone appeared once. The same CDR3 also results from other DNA sequences found in this sample. The J gene is TRBJ2-7, the V gene TRBV2, with D uncertain. CDR3 size: 13 residues. V gave up 3 bases and J gave up 3 bases, with 9 bases separating them. Germline V gene data show CDR1 as SNHLY and CDR2 as FYNNEI. CDR3 protein: CASSEGPGYEQYF. In DNA, the CDR3 is TGTGCCAGCAGTGAGGGTCCAGGCTACGAGCAGTACTTC.

This clone was counted once. Other DNA sequences in this sample translate to the same CDR3. The chain is built from TRBV7-9 and TRBJ2-7; the D is unclear. The CDR3 spans 12 residues. The germline V and J ends were trimmed by 5 bases and 4 bases, with 9 bases remaining between them. Germline lookup yields CDR1 SEHNR and CDR2 FQNEAQ (reference sequence). The CDR3 region is CASSPPGYEQYF. The CDR3, as DNA: TGTGCCAGCAGCCCCCCCGGATACGAGCAGTACTTC.

The chain recombines TRBV5-1 with TRBJ2-2; weak D call: TRBD2 (5 bases). The ends were cut back, 5 bases at V and 2 bases at J, with 13 bases in the middle. The CDR3 is 15 amino acids. Germline CDR1 and CDR2: SGHRS and YFSETQ. The CDR3 spells CASREPGSNTGELFF. DNA for the CDR3: TGCGCCAGCAGGGAACCGGGATCAAACACCGGGGAGCTGTTTTTT.

This sequence joins TRBV7-9 and TRBJ2-7; D uncertain. V lost 0 bases, J lost 6 bases, and 12 bases lay in between. This CDR3 contains 14 residues. The germline gives CDR1 SEHNR, CDR2 FQNEAQ (reference sequence). CDR3 amino acids: CASSLAGLFREQYF. The CDR3 region has the DNA TGTGCCAGCAGCTTAGCAGGGCTTTTCCGCGAGCAGTACTTC.

The CDR3 DNA reads as TGTGCCAGCAGCGTTAGCGGGGGGGCCGATGAGCAGTTCTTC. Translated, it gives CASSVSGGADEQFF. The chain links TRBV7-9 to TRBJ2-1; TRBD2 agrees at 11 bases. The CDR3 loop spans 14 amino acids. V lost 5 bases and J lost 8; bases outside the gene matches: 5. The V gene's germline CDR1 is SEHNR and CDR2 FQNEAQ (reference sequence).

This chain uses TRBV12-5 with TRBJ2-5, with 8 positions matching TRBD2. Germline V gene data show CDR1 as LGHNT and CDR2 as FRNRAP. Trimming at V came to 0 bases and at J to 3 bases, leaving 9 bases not matched to a gene. There are 17 residues in the CDR3. Here the CDR3 reads CASGLVGAGVIKETQYF. The CDR3 coding sequence is TGTGCTAGTGGTTTGGTCGGAGCGGGAGTTATAAAAGAGACCCAGTACTTC. The variable domain in full, completed from reference TRBV12-5 and TRBJ2-5, reads DARVTQTPRHKVTEMGQEVTMRCQPILGHNTVFWYRQTMMQGLELLAYFRNRAPLDDSGMPKDRFSAEMPDATLATLKIQPSEPRDSAVYFCASGLVGAGVIKETQYFGPGTRLLVL.